This passage covers 8 T cell receptor beta chains from one sample sequenced in a study of tumor-infiltrating lymphocytes in primary liver carcinoma. Reverse transcription of 500 to 650 ng total RNA with a constant-region primer produced TCR beta cDNA. Investigators got TCR beta libraries out of three nested multiplex PCR rounds, done with slightly modified ARM-PCR. Investigators reported that the first two PCR rounds, at 10 cycles each, used TRBV1-TRBV30 forward primers with a C-beta reverse primer. TCRdb itself ran the multiplex PCR reads through MiXCR, one entry per CDR3 protein. The sample holds about 180,000 distinct CDR3 sequences, 60% seen once. Both blood RNA, taken from unsorted whole blood, and germline DNA were extracted. What was sequenced was peripheral blood. These receptors were obtained from a man between 35 and 55 years old with primary liver carcinoma and hepatitis B virus infection.

The rearrangement joins TRBV11-2 to TRBJ2-3; D remains unclear. Germline-derived CDR1 and CDR2 are SGHAT and FQNNGV. V was cut by 4 bases and J by 3 bases, with 14 bases left in between. The CDR3 has 15 residues. The chain's CDR3 is CASSSPAGRTDTQYF. CDR3 DNA sequence: TGTGCCAGCAGCTCACCGGCAGGAAGGACAGATACGCAGTATTTT.

The chain employs TRBV29-1 and TRBJ2-1; 8 bases map to TRBD2. After removal of 3 bases from V and 16 bases from J, the junction contained 5 bases not matched to a gene. The CDR3 consists of 10 residues. Germline V gives CDR1 SQVTM, CDR2 ANQGSEA. CDR3 nucleotide sequence: TGCAGCGTTGAGTCGGGGGGGCACTTCTTC. It encodes CSVESGGHFF.

The V and J genes are TRBV10-3 and TRBJ2-3; TRBD2 matches at 14 bases. CDR1 and CDR2 from the germline V gene are ENHRY and SYGVKD. There are 18 residues in the CDR3. V lost 6 bases and J lost 0; bases outside the gene matches: 8. The CDR3 is CAIRKGLAGESSTDTQYF. The CDR3 bases are TGTGCCATCAGAAAGGGACTAGCGGGAGAGTCTAGCACAGATACGCAGTATTTT.

This rearrangement joins TRBV10-1 to TRBJ2-1; D unclear. CDR1 and CDR2 (germline): WNHNN, SYGVQD (reference sequence). The CDR3 covers 10 residues. Trimming cost V 6 bases and J 5 bases, with 2 bases left between them. The CDR3 DNA reads TGCGCCAGCAGACACAATGAGCAGTTCTTC. As protein: CASRHNEQFF.

The chain has TRBV4-2 and TRBJ2-5; TRBD2 is a possible D gene (6 bases). The CDR3 is 15 residues long. The V end lost 7 bases, the J end lost 5 bases, and 20 bases lay between the germline ends. Germline CDR1 LGHNA, CDR2 YNFKEQ. The CDR3: CASNQLTGEGETQYF. In DNA, the CDR3 is TGTGCCAGCAATCAACTAACGGGAGAAGGGGAGACCCAGTACTTC.

The J gene is TRBJ2-7, the V gene TRBV6-1; 10 bases line up with TRBD2. Germline-derived CDR1 and CDR2 are MNHNS and SASEGT. The CDR3 contains 14 residues. V dropped 4 bases and J dropped 6; count of bases not matched to a gene: 6. CDR3 DNA: TGTGCCAGCAGTGTACAGCGGGAGGGCCCCGAGCAGTACTTC. Translating it yields CASSVQREGPEQYF.

The rearrangement uses TRBV13 and TRBJ2-1, with 8 bases aligning to TRBD2. The germline CDR1 and CDR2 sequences are PRHDT and FYEKMQ (reference sequence). Trimming took 7 bases from V and 12 from J; bases not matched to a gene: 8. The CDR3 contains 12 residues. CDR3 sequence reads: CASNHTSGWQFF. The CDR3 nucleotides read TGTGCCAGCAACCATACTAGCGGCTGGCAGTTCTTC.

The J gene is TRBJ2-2, the V gene TRBV28; 7 positions match TRBD1. Trimming cost V 5 bases and J 5 bases; bases outside gene matches: 5. Germline CDR1 is MDHEN and CDR2 is SYDVKM. This CDR3 comprises 14 residues. The CDR3 DNA reads as TGTGCCAGCAGTCCGACAGGGCGGACCGGGGAGCTGTTTTTT. It translates to CASSPTGRTGELFF.